The TCR beta chain described here comes from a study of blood T cell repertoires in COVID-19. Across the whole study: Collection of acute and convalescent COVID-19 samples took place in the United States, Italy and Spain. PBMCs, B-cell-depleted T cells, or T cells were the source of the cDNA or gDNA that made up the material.

Profiling relied on immunoSEQ multiplex PCR, and the TCRdb table lists in-frame clones only, not all of them. The profile covers roughly 270,000 clones, with 85% appearing a single time and around 2.5% taken by the ten largest. Self-reported history from a screening survey and questionnaire set each donor's cohort. The V gene end was trimmed by 3 bases and the J gene end by 9 bases; junction bases not matched to a gene: 14. Germline V gene data show CDR1 as LGHNA and CDR2 as YSLEER. This CDR3 comprises 16 residues. The TCR originated in a woman aged 45-65 years who had recovered from COVID-19. Specimen: PBMCs or T cells enriched from blood (not recorded which). The V and J genes are TRBV4-3 and TRBJ2-1, with 7 bases fitting TRBD2. The CDR3 loop is CASSHSSGVRVIEQFF. For the CDR3, the DNA is TGCGCCAGCAGCCACTCTAGCGGTGTTCGTGTCATTGAGCAGTTCTTC.